These T cell receptor beta chains were read from a single sample in a study of blood T cells in healthy people across ages. A single record per CDR3 protein comes from TCRdb applying MiXCR to the 5' RACE reads. This table has roughly 680,000 distinct CDR3 sequences, over 40% appearing once. Sequencing used blood. The receptors were gathered from a woman aged 80 or over in good health. The conserved cysteine and the conserved F or W are not part of the CDR3 here. Fields, in order: V gene, D gene, J gene, CDR3 protein. A D gene is named only where the DNA matches it firmly.

v_call: TRBV5-1
d_call: NA
j_call: TRBJ2-7
cdr3_aa: ASSFKGSYEQY

v_call: TRBV12-3/TRBV12-4
d_call: NA
j_call: TRBJ2-7
cdr3_aa: ASSPTDRQNEQY

v_call: TRBV11-2
d_call: NA
j_call: TRBJ2-2
cdr3_aa: ASSPEPGTGELF

v_call: TRBV13
d_call: NA
j_call: TRBJ2-3
cdr3_aa: ASSSVADTQY

v_call: TRBV10-2
d_call: NA
j_call: TRBJ1-1
cdr3_aa: ASSEAAGTEAF

v_call: TRBV7-2
d_call: TRBD1
j_call: TRBJ2-7
cdr3_aa: ASSLNGQGREQY

v_call: TRBV2
d_call: TRBD1
j_call: TRBJ2-5
cdr3_aa: ASTQDRGQY

v_call: TRBV4-3
d_call: NA
j_call: TRBJ2-7
cdr3_aa: ASSQEEVGSYEQY

v_call: TRBV10-3
d_call: NA
j_call: TRBJ2-3
cdr3_aa: AIRDIGDTQY

v_call: TRBV29-1
d_call: NA
j_call: NA
cdr3_aa: SAVGVGYEQY

v_call: TRBV6-6
d_call: NA
j_call: TRBJ1-2
cdr3_aa: ASSGGFLGYGYT

v_call: TRBV29-1
d_call: NA
j_call: TRBJ2-3
cdr3_aa: SVGGLAGDTQY

v_call: TRBV30
d_call: NA
j_call: TRBJ2-3
cdr3_aa: AWSEAWDTQY

v_call: TRBV4-1
d_call: NA
j_call: TRBJ2-1
cdr3_aa: ASSQGSSGSEQF

v_call: TRBV2
d_call: NA
j_call: TRBJ2-3
cdr3_aa: ASSAESGGRADTQY

v_call: TRBV6-1
d_call: NA
j_call: TRBJ1-5
cdr3_aa: ASSESSLSNQPQH

v_call: TRBV20-1
d_call: TRBD2
j_call: TRBJ2-5
cdr3_aa: SARDLAGGYQETQY

v_call: TRBV5-1
d_call: NA
j_call: TRBJ2-7
cdr3_aa: ASSLQSVSYEQY

v_call: TRBV11-2
d_call: NA
j_call: NA
cdr3_aa: ASSSQSGSSYNEQY

v_call: TRBV12-3/TRBV12-4
d_call: NA
j_call: TRBJ2-1
cdr3_aa: ASSFPVNEQF

v_call: TRBV6-4
d_call: TRBD1
j_call: TRBJ1-5
cdr3_aa: ASRTGVSNQPQH

v_call: TRBV12-3/TRBV12-4
d_call: NA
j_call: TRBJ2-1
cdr3_aa: ASSSRERGSYNEQF

v_call: TRBV28
d_call: NA
j_call: TRBJ1-1
cdr3_aa: ASTVLRGFHTSEAF

v_call: TRBV7-8
d_call: TRBD1
j_call: TRBJ1-4
cdr3_aa: ASKQGATNEKLF

v_call: TRBV28
d_call: TRBD2
j_call: TRBJ2-5
cdr3_aa: ASSFRGRGGETQY

v_call: TRBV7-8
d_call: TRBD2
j_call: TRBJ2-7
cdr3_aa: ASSPGLSGSMRYEQY

v_call: TRBV27
d_call: NA
j_call: TRBJ2-3
cdr3_aa: ASSLPGTSTDTQY

v_call: TRBV10-3
d_call: NA
j_call: TRBJ1-5
cdr3_aa: AISEGGDQPQH

v_call: TRBV6-2/TRBV6-3
d_call: NA
j_call: TRBJ2-7
cdr3_aa: ASSWGRVYEQY

v_call: TRBV7-2
d_call: NA
j_call: TRBJ2-7
cdr3_aa: ASSSAREQY

v_call: TRBV5-5
d_call: NA
j_call: TRBJ1-1
cdr3_aa: ASSLRQGYTEAF

v_call: TRBV4-2
d_call: TRBD1
j_call: TRBJ2-7
cdr3_aa: ASSQGTGIDEQY